One and the same sample provided the 28 T cell receptor beta chains below, sequenced in a study of shared clonotypes between healthy human individuals. Clones were read by immunoSEQ multiplex PCR, and TCRdb kept only the in-frame ones, dropping some. The sample has approximately 940,000 clones, less than 85% seen once; the top ten hold 1.5%. Sequencing used memory CD4+ T cells sorted from blood. The sample's subset: CD45RA-negative fraction. The receptors stem from a man between 18 and 29 years old in good health.

The chain links TRBV18 to TRBJ2-5; TRBD1 is a possible D gene (6 bases). The CDR3 sequence is 12 residues long. Germline values: CDR1 KGHSH, CDR2 LQKENI. V was pared by 0 bases and J by 9 bases, with 8 bases between. CDR3 nucleotide sequence: TGTGCCAGCTCACCACCGCAGGGGTCCCAGTACTTC. Amino acid sequence: CASSPPQGSQYF.

V usage is TRBV23-1 and J usage is TRBJ2-7, with TRBD2 matching over 8 bases. TRBV23-1 is an open reading frame, and its role is uncertain. The CDR3 is 15 amino acids. J was trimmed by 3 bases and V by 4 bases; bases with no gene match: 8. CDR3 DNA: TGCGCCAGCAGTCCCGAAACTAGCGGTGACTACGAGCAGTACTTC. Translation gives CASSPETSGDYEQYF.

This clone was observed many times. This chain joins TRBV30 and TRBJ2-1; D not certain. Germline V CDR1 and CDR2: GTSNPN, SVGIG (reference sequence). The CDR3 loop spans 11 amino acids. Trimming stripped 3 bases from V and 10 bases from J, with 10 bases between. CDR3 in DNA: TGTGCCTGGAGGTCCGTGGCCGAGCAGTTCTTC. It codes for CAWRSVAEQFF.

This sequence joins TRBV10-3 and TRBJ1-5; D is uncertain. Germline V gene lookup returns CDR1 ENHRY and CDR2 SYGVKD. CDR3 length: 14 amino acids. The V and J ends lost 6 bases and 3 bases respectively, with 12 bases between them. CDR3 residues: CAIRTADANQPQHF. The CDR3 DNA is TGTGCCATCAGAACAGCCGATGCCAATCAGCCCCAGCATTTT.

V gene TRBV4-1 combines with J gene TRBJ2-2; unclear D gene. Per the germline V gene, CDR1 is MGHRA and CDR2 is YSYEKL. The length of the CDR3 is 15 residues. Trimming left V 0 bases short and J 7 bases short, with 12 bases between. The CDR3 DNA follows: TGCGCCAGCAGCCAAGAGGTGGTGGGTTTCGGGGAGCTGTTTTTT. Its translation is CASSQEVVGFGELFF.

J is TRBJ2-7 and V is TRBV19, with D maybe TRBD1 (6 bases). Germline CDR1 and CDR2: LNHDA and SQIVND (reference sequence). The CDR3 runs to 13 residues. V lost 5 bases and J 3 bases, leaving 11 bases between the germline ends. The CDR3 DNA sequence: TGTGCCAGTAGTGGAGTAGGGGGCTACGAGCAGTACTTC. The encoded protein is CASSGVGGYEQYF.

With regard to this clone: Distinct nucleotide sequences in the sample also encode this CDR3. The gene calls are TRBV7-9 and TRBJ2-7; TRBD1 matches at 7 bases. The ends lost 3 bases at V and 2 bases at J; junction bases unmatched: 1. Germline loops: CDR1 SEHNR, CDR2 FQNEAQ (reference sequence). This CDR3 region has 13 residues. Here the CDR3 reads CASSFGTAYEQYF. The CDR3 region has the DNA TGTGCCAGCAGCTTTGGGACAGCCTACGAGCAGTACTTC.

J is TRBJ2-6 and V is TRBV6-4; maybe TRBD1 (5 bases). Germline V gene sequence: CDR1 MRHNA, CDR2 SNTAGT. V shed 4 bases and J shed 1 base, with 8 bases lying between them. This CDR3 has 15 residues. CDR3 nucleotide sequence: TGTGCCAGCAGTGCCCAGGGTTCTGGGGCCAACGTCCTGACTTTC. It specifies CASSAQGSGANVLTF.

V gene TRBV5-1 combines with J gene TRBJ2-5; unclear D gene. This CDR3 is 15 amino acids long. Trimming cost V 4 bases and J 1 base, with 14 bases left between them. Germline V gene data show CDR1 as SGHRS and CDR2 as YFSETQ. In DNA form, the CDR3 reads TGCGCCAGCAGCCTTCCCGATGGCGGCCAAGAGACCCAGTACTTC. This gives the protein CASSLPDGGQETQYF.

This sequence joins TRBV6-4 and TRBJ1-3, with a possible D match to TRBD1 (6 bases). Germline lookup yields CDR1 MRHNA and CDR2 SNTAGT. This CDR3 contains 15 residues. V lost 7 bases to trimming and J lost 2 bases, with 15 bases between them. CDR3 nucleotides: TGTGCCAGCACCGCCAGGGGAGGCGCTGGAAACACCATATATTTT. Translated: CASTARGGAGNTIYF.

The genes are TRBV27 and TRBJ2-1; 11 bases map to TRBD2. CDR3 length: 18 residues. Looked up from germline, CDR1 is MNHEY and CDR2 is SMNVEV (reference sequence). The V and J ends lost 5 bases and 6 bases, in that order; junction bases with no gene match: 15. CDR3: CASSLTGSGRARSNEQFF. The CDR3 DNA sequence: TGTGCCAGCAGTCTTACGGGTAGCGGGAGGGCGCGGTCCAATGAGCAGTTCTTC.

The V gene is TRBV6-6, the J gene TRBJ1-3, with a tentative D call TRBD1 (6 bases). Germline assignment: CDR1 MNHNY and CDR2 SVGAGI (reference sequence). Deletions cut 9 bases from V and 4 bases from J, with 13 bases between. The CDR3 length is 13 residues. The CDR3 here is CASTWTEGNTIYF. The CDR3 DNA sequence: TGTGCCAGTACTTGGACAGAAGGAAACACCATATATTTT.

The chain links TRBV2 to TRBJ2-3, with D perhaps being TRBD1 or TRBD2 (5 bases each). The CDR3 consists of 13 residues. Germline V gene sequence: CDR1 SNHLY, CDR2 FYNNEI. Between the trimmed V and J ends, which lost 5 bases and 4 bases, there was a span of 10 bases. CDR3 nucleotide sequence: TGTGCCAGCAGTCCTTGGGACGCAGATACGCAGTATTTT. As protein: CASSPWDADTQYF. The full variable domain, with the rest looked up from reference TRBV2 and TRBJ2-3, is EPEVTQTPSHQVTQMGQEVILRCVPISNHLYFYWYRQILGQKVEFLVSFYNNEISEKSEIFDDQFSVERPDGSNFTLKIRSTKLEDSAMYFCASSPWDADTQYFGPGTRLTVL.

The gene calls are TRBV29-1 and TRBJ2-3, with D unresolved. Germline V lookup: CDR1 SQVTM, CDR2 ANQGSEA. V was shortened by 8 bases and J by 4 bases, with 13 bases between the two germline ends. The CDR3 consists of 12 residues. The CDR3 reads CSLRKVADTQYF. CDR3 in DNA: TGCAGCCTTCGCAAGGTAGCAGATACGCAGTATTTT.

The chain recombines TRBV4-3 with TRBJ2-1; the match to TRBD1 covers 10 bases. J gave up 3 bases and V 3 bases, and 5 bases lay outside the gene matches. Germline CDR1 is LGHNA and CDR2 is YSLEER. The CDR3 length is 16 residues. For the CDR3, the DNA is TGCGCCAGCAGCCAGGGGACAGGGGCGGGCTACAATGAGCAGTTCTTC. Its protein is CASSQGTGAGYNEQFF.

A few counts support this clone. The CDR3 spells CASSTYNPSSYNSPLHF. The CDR3 DNA follows: TGTGCCAGCAGTACATATAATCCGAGCTCCTATAATTCACCCCTCCACTTT. This chain links TRBV11-2 with TRBJ1-6; no firm D call. V lost 6 bases, J lost 0 bases, and 15 bases lay in between. CDR3 length: 17 residues. Germline V lookup: CDR1 SGHAT, CDR2 FQNNGV.

CDR3 protein: CAWSRGRLTMNTEAFF. As DNA, the CDR3 is TGTGCCTGGAGCAGGGGCCGACTTACCATGAACACTGAAGCTTTCTTT. This sequence joins TRBV30 and TRBJ1-1; weak D call: TRBD1 (6 bases). Germline assignment: CDR1 GTSNPN and CDR2 SVGIG (reference sequence). The CDR3 loop spans 16 amino acids. V was clipped by 3 bases and J by 0 bases, with 17 bases between them.

CDR3 sequence (DNA): TGTGCCAGCAGTGACACCGCTACCACAGATACGCAGTATTTT. This gives the protein CASSDTATTDTQYF. This chain uses TRBV6-4 with TRBJ2-3; D gene unclear. Germline V CDR1 and CDR2: MRHNA, SNTAGT. V gave up 2 bases and J gave up 2 bases, with 8 bases separating them. This CDR3 is built from 14 residues.

Worth noting for this clone: Additional DNA sequences in this sample encode the identical CDR3. This chain uses TRBV18 with TRBJ2-7; D unresolved. The CDR3 covers 11 residues. Germline-derived CDR1 and CDR2 are KGHSH and LQKENI. The ends were cut back, 3 bases at V and 3 bases at J, with 3 bases in the middle. Written as DNA, the CDR3 is TGTGCCAGCTCACCTGGCTACGAGCAGTACTTC. Its translation: CASSPGYEQYF.

The chain is built from TRBV28 and TRBJ1-6; no reliable D call. The germline V and J ends were trimmed by 1 base and 9 bases, with 10 bases remaining between them. Germline CDR1 is MDHEN and CDR2 is SYDVKM. The CDR3 loop spans 14 amino acids. The CDR3 DNA follows: TGTGCCAGCAGTTTATCCTCATCGGGTTCACCCCTCCACTTT. This codes for CASSLSSSGSPLHF.

There are a few counts of this clone. The V call is TRBV18, the J call TRBJ1-6; tentatively, D is TRBD1 (5 bases). CDR1 is KGHSH, CDR2 LQKENI, per germline. This CDR3 is 17 amino acids long. Trimming cost V 2 bases and J 2 bases, with 13 bases left between them. The CDR3 loop reads CASSPGALGTYNSPLHF. As DNA, the CDR3 is TGTGCCAGCTCACCAGGGGCCCTCGGGACCTATAATTCACCCCTCCACTTT. Complete variable domain (other parts from reference TRBV18 and TRBJ1-6): NAGVMQNPRHLVRRRGQEARLRCSPMKGHSHVYWYRQLPEEGLKFMVYLQKENIIDESGMPKERFSAEFPKEGPSILRIQQVVRGDSAAYFCASSPGALGTYNSPLHFGNGTRLTVT.

This clone occurred many times. The gene calls are TRBV2 and TRBJ1-2; no firm D call. The CDR3 runs 12 residues. The V end lost 6 bases, the J end lost 4 bases, and 9 bases lay between the germline ends. From germline, CDR1 is SNHLY and CDR2 FYNNEI. The CDR3 nucleotides are TGTGCCAGCAGGGGCCGGCTCTATGGCTACACCTTC. This codes for CASRGRLYGYTF.

The CDR3 sequence is CASTLYGFQDDYSGNTIYF. The CDR3 coding sequence is TGTGCCAGTACCCTATACGGCTTTCAGGATGATTACTCTGGAAACACCATATATTTT. The rearrangement joins TRBV19 to TRBJ1-3; D remains ambiguous. The germline V gene has CDR1 LNHDA and CDR2 SQIVND (reference sequence). This CDR3 spans 19 amino acids. Trimming pared 7 bases from V and 0 bases from J, leaving 25 bases between. Full variable domain (remainder filled in from reference TRBV19 and TRBJ1-3): DGGITQSPKYLFRKEGQNVTLSCEQNLNHDAMYWYRQDPGQGLRLIYYSQIVNDFQKGDIAEGYSVSREKKESFPLTVTSAQKNPTAFYLCASTLYGFQDDYSGNTIYFGEGSWLTVV.

This chain joins TRBV5-4 and TRBJ2-5; 10 nucleotides line up with TRBD2. Trimming at V came to 4 bases and at J to 1 base, leaving 7 bases not matched to a gene. The CDR3 has 16 amino acids. Looked up from germline, CDR1 is SGHNT and CDR2 is YYREEE (reference sequence). The CDR3 protein is CASSKSKRGGQETQYF. For the CDR3, the DNA is TGTGCCAGCAGCAAGTCTAAGCGGGGGGGCCAAGAGACCCAGTACTTC.

Worth noting for this clone: At the DNA level, this CDR3 is encoded by other sequences in the same sample as well. This chain connects TRBV6-6 to TRBJ1-1; TRBD1 aligns across 9 bases. Germline V gives CDR1 MNHNY, CDR2 SVGAGI (reference sequence). V gave up 6 bases and J gave up 5 bases; unmatched junction bases: 4. CDR3 length: 13 residues. CDR3 amino acids: CASRGQGGTEAFF. In DNA form, the CDR3 reads TGTGCCAGCAGGGGACAGGGCGGGACTGAAGCTTTCTTT.

The rearrangement uses TRBV5-1 and TRBJ2-7; D not certain. This CDR3 spans 14 amino acids. V was trimmed by 0 bases and J by 3 bases, leaving 10 bases between them. The germline gives CDR1 SGHRS, CDR2 YFSETQ. Here the CDR3 DNA reads TGCGCCAGCAGCTTGGAGGCTAACATCTACGAGCAGTACTTC. This translates into CASSLEANIYEQYF.

Only a few counts were recorded for this clone. This chain links TRBV25-1 with TRBJ1-1, with D possibly matching TRBD1 (5 bases). This CDR3 comprises 12 residues. The V and J ends lost 5 bases and 10 bases respectively, with 14 bases between them. Per the germline V gene, CDR1 is MGHDK and CDR2 is SYGVNS. The CDR3 nucleotides are TGTGCCAGCAGTTCCACGATGGGACTAGCTTTCTTT. It yields the protein CASSSTMGLAFF.

This CDR3 reads CASSWTSFVGYNEQFF. In DNA form, the CDR3 reads TGTGCCAGCAGCTGGACTAGCTTCGTGGGATATAATGAGCAGTTCTTC. This rearrangement joins TRBV6-6 to TRBJ2-1, with 8 bases identical to TRBD2. V gave up 6 bases and J gave up 7 bases; unmatched junction bases: 14. The CDR3 spans 16 residues. Germline V gene data show CDR1 as MNHNY and CDR2 as SVGAGI (reference sequence).